This T cell receptor (beta chain) was observed in a study of Graves' ophthalmopathy and Graves' hyperthyroidism. The V gene's germline CDR1 is SQVTM and CDR2 ANQGSEA. There are 13 residues in the CDR3. J gave up 4 bases and V 4 bases, and 3 bases lay outside the gene matches. From RNA, the CDR3 regions of TCR beta chains were amplified and sequenced. RT-PCR was first run with HTBI primers, then multiplex PCR in a second round. TCRdb processed the multiplex PCR reads anew with MiXCR; each CDR3 protein has one entry. This table has 660,000 or so distinct CDR3 sequences, over 40% appearing once. Active ophthalmopathy (CAS at least 3, NOSPECS at least 4), lasting under 3 months. Clinicians diagnosed using symptoms, serum thyroxine, TRAb, thyroid ultrasound and orbital computed tomography. For this clonotype: Its target is not known.

Overall study results and limits: Forecasting of ophthalmopathy progression by the model achieved 70.59% sensitivity and 72.22% specificity. Blood also contained most of the expanded thyroid clonotypes above 0.001 frequency.

This clonotype originated in an adult man with Graves' ophthalmopathy. This chain uses TRBV29-1 with TRBJ1-2; 10 bases map to TRBD1. Sequenced sample: peripheral blood. DNA for the CDR3: TGCAGCGTTGTGGGACAGGGGTTCTATGGCTACACCTTC. It encodes CSVVGQGFYGYTF.